This TCR beta chain originates from a study of blood T cell repertoires in COVID-19. For the study at large: Both acute and convalescent COVID-19 samples were obtained from the United States, Italy and Spain. T cells, B-cell-depleted T cells, or PBMCs provided the cDNA or gDNA that served as material.

The authors' processing: The assay estimated nucleated cells by amplifying reference gene primers. The method was immunoSEQ multiplex PCR; TCRdb's version includes in-frame clones alone and lacks a portion of them. V and J calls and clone size follow that table, whereas D and trimming were derived from the DNA. In the table there are about 260,000 clones, 75% to 90% of which are singletons. Seattle researchers signed up patients amid active infection and tracked them longitudinally. J was trimmed by 5 bases and V by 3 bases; bases with no gene match: 13. CDR1 MNHEY and CDR2 SVGEGT come from the germline V gene. This CDR3 contains 18 residues.

This sequence joins TRBV6-2 or TRBV6-3 and TRBJ2-7, with 13 bases matching TRBD2. This TCR was recovered from a woman aged 65 to 85 with COVID-19, enrolled during active disease. Sequenced material: peripheral blood. The CDR3 nucleotides are TGTGCCAGCAGTTATACGCGATTGGGACTAGCGGGACTCGACGAGCAGTACTTC. Protein: CASSYTRLGLAGLDEQYF.